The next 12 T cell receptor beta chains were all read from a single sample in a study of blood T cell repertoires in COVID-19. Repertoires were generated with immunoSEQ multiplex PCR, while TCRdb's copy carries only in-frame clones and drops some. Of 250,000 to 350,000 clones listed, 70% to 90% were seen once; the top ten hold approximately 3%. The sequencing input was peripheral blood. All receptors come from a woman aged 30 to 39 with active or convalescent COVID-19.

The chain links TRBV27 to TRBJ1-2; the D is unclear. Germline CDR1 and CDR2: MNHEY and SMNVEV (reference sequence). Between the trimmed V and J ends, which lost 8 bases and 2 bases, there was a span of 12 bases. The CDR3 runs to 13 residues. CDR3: CASSLTENYGYTF. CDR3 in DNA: TGTGCCAGCTCCTTAACTGAGAACTATGGCTACACCTTC.

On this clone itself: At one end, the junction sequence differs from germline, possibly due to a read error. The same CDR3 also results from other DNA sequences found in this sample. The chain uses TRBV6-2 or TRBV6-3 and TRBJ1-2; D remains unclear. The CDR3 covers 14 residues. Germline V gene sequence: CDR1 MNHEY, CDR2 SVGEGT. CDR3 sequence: CASSYSVGGIGYTF. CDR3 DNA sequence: TGTGCCAGCAGCTACTCGGTAGGAGGGATTGGCTACACCTTC.

The CDR3 reads CASSAGALNQPQHF. CDR3 sequence (DNA): TGTGCCAGCAGCGCAGGGGCCTTGAATCAGCCCCAGCATTTT. The V and J genes are TRBV5-8 and TRBJ1-5; TRBD1 might be the D (6 bases). Trimming cost V 4 bases and J 4 bases, with 12 bases left between them. The CDR3 has 14 amino acids. The germline gives CDR1 SGHTS, CDR2 YDEGEE.

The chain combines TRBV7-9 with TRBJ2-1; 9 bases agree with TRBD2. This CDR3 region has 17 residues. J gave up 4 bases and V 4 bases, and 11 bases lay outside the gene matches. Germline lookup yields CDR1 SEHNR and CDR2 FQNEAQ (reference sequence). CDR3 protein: CASSSPYRLAGYNEQFF. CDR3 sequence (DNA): TGTGCCAGCAGCTCGCCCTATAGGCTAGCGGGGTACAATGAGCAGTTCTTC.

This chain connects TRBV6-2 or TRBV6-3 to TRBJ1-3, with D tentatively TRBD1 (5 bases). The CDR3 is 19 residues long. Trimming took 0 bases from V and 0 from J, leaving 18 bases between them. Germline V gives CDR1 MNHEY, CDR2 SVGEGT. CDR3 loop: CASSYSRGPGTSSGNTIYF. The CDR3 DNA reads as TGTGCCAGCAGTTACTCTAGGGGCCCAGGAACCAGCTCTGGAAACACCATATATTTT.

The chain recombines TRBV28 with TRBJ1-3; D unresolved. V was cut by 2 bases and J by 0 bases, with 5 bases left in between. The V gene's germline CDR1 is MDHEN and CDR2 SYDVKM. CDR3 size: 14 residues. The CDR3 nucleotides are TGTGCCAGCAGTTTAGAGGGCTCTGGAAACACCATATATTTT. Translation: CASSLEGSGNTIYF.

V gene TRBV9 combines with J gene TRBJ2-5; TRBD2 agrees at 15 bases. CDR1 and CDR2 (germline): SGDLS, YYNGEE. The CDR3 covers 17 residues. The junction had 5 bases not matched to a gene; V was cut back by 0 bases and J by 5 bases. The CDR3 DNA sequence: TGTGCCAGCAGCGTAGATGGACTAGCGGGGGGGCGGGAGACCCAGTACTTC. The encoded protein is CASSVDGLAGGRETQYF.

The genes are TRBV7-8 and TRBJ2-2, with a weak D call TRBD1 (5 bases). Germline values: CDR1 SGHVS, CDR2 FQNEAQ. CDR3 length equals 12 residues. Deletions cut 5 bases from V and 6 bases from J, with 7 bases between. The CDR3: CASSDSPGELFF. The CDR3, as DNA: TGTGCCAGCAGCGACAGCCCCGGGGAGCTGTTTTTT.

The CDR3 here is CASSFGTLDSPLHF. As DNA, the CDR3 is TGCGCCAGCAGCTTCGGGACTCTGGATTCACCCCTCCACTTT. J is TRBJ1-6 and V is TRBV5-1; a possible D gene is TRBD1 (5 bases). CDR1 and CDR2 (germline): SGHRS, YFSETQ. V lost 2 bases and J lost 8, with 11 bases in between. There are 14 residues in the CDR3.

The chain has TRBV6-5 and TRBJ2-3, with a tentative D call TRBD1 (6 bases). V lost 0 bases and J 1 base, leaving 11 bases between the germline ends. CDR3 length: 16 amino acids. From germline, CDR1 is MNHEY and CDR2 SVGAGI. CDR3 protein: CASSYSSPGGTDTQYF. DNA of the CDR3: TGTGCCAGCAGTTACTCGAGCCCAGGGGGCACAGATACGCAGTATTTT.

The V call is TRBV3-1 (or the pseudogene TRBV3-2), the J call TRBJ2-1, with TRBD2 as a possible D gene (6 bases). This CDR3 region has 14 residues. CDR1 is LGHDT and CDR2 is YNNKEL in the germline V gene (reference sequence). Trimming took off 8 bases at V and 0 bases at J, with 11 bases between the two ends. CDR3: CASRGTSSYNEQFF. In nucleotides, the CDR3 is TGTGCCAGCCGAGGGACTTCCTCCTACAATGAGCAGTTCTTC.

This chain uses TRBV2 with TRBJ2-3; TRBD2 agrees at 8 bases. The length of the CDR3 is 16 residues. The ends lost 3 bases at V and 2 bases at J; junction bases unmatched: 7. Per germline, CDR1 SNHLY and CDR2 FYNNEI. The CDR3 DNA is TGTGCCAGCAGTGATTCCCAGCGGGGGACCACAGATACGCAGTATTTT. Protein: CASSDSQRGTTDTQYF.